The clone carrying this TCR beta chain was observed a few times. Antigen: not known. This sample is part of a study of T-cell memory formation after mild COVID-19. In TCRdb, the 5' RACE reads were re-called with MiXCR into one record per CDR3 protein. The table has around 80,000 distinct CDR3 sequences, approximately 15% seen once; the top ten hold roughly 30%. Study-level results: Clones that contracted from day 15 to 85 had balanced CD4/CD8; later expanders were CD4+ biased. Most CD4+ clones that shrank were in CM and EM, while CD8+ ones turned up in EMRA.

V gave up 2 bases and J gave up 1 base, with 9 bases separating them. The CDR3 sequence is 14 residues long. Per germline, CDR1 SGHTA and CDR2 FQGTGA. Sequencing input: PBMCs or a T cell subset sorted from them (not recorded which). The clonotype comes from an adult woman who had mild COVID-19 (a few samples of this study predate the infection). Cell type and time point are not known. The rearrangement uses TRBV7-3 and TRBJ2-7, with D unresolved. CDR3 amino acids: CASSLGVGSYEQYF. CDR3 in DNA: TGTGCCAGCAGCTTAGGCGTTGGTTCCTACGAGCAGTACTTC.